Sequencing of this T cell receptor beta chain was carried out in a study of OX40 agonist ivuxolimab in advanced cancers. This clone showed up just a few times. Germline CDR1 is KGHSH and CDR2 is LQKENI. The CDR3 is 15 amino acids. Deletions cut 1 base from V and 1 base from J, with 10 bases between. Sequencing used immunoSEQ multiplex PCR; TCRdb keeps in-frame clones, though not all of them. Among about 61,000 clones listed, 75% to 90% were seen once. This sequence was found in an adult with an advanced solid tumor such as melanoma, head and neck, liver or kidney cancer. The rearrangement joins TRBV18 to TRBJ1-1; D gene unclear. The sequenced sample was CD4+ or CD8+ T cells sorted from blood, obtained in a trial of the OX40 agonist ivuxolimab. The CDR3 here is CASSPRGSWNTEAFF. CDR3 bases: TGTGCCAGCTCACCACGCGGGTCTTGGAACACTGAAGCTTTCTTT.